This T cell receptor beta chain stems from a study of cytomegalovirus exposure and HLA in healthy donors. Study overall: HLA-typed donors were the source of tens of millions of unique TCRs held in an early data release.

General study findings and limits: Donors belonging to an Asian-associated ancestry cluster reportedly showed fewer N-insertions in productive TCRs than the 666-donor mean, according to what a later analysis found.

60 Vbeta and 13 Jbeta primers were used in PCR. In the original processing: The authors later counted 65 million to 90 million unique TCR beta chains, around 9.9 million of them shared. Repertoires were generated with immunoSEQ multiplex PCR, while TCRdb's copy carries only in-frame clones and drops some. V, J and clone size are taken as reported in that table, and D and trimming were inferred from the DNA itself. Of tens of thousands of clones listed, 63% are singletons. This CDR3 region has 15 residues. Losses at the gene ends were 5 bases for V and 4 bases for J; bases not matched to a gene: 4. CDR1 is SGHTA and CDR2 is FQGTGA in the germline V gene. About this clone: Its antigen is unidentified.

The sequence came from a woman in her twenties or thirties in good health and CMV-seronegative. The sequenced sample consisted of PBMCs. The rearrangement uses TRBV7-3 and TRBJ2-1, with TRBD2 identical over 11 bases. DNA of the CDR3: TGTGCCAGCAGCCAAACTAGCGGGAGTTACAATGAGCAGTTCTTC. This gives the protein CASSQTSGSYNEQFF.